The rows below give T cell receptor beta chains drawn from one sample of a study of cytomegalovirus exposure and HLA in healthy donors. Data came from immunoSEQ multiplex PCR; TCRdb stores just in-frame clones and leaves some out. The data show about 120,000 clones, roughly 80% seen once. The sequencing input was PBMCs. Source of these receptors: a female donor in good health and CMV-seropositive. Both conserved end residues are part of each CDR3. D genes are given only for firm matches. Clone size is stated in some rows and not others, as once, few, many or a class when expanded.

TRBV30,-,-,TRBJ1-4,CAWSRGNEKLFF,TGTGCCTGGAGTAGGGGGAATGAAAAACTGTTTTTT
TRBV25-1,-,-,TRBJ1-6,CASSTGGRGDSPLHF,TGTGCCAGCAGTACAGGCGGACGCGGCGATTCACCCCTCCACTTT
TRBV11-2,-,-,TRBJ2-3,CASSTGTSTDTQYF,TGTGCCAGCAGTACCGGGACTAGCACAGATACGCAGTATTTT
TRBV5-1,-,-,TRBJ1-6,CASSLDVGVSNSPLHF,TGCGCCAGCAGCTTGGATGTGGGAGTCTCTAATTCACCCCTCCACTTT
TRBV29-1,-,-,TRBJ2-5,CSVQGPGETQYF,TGCAGCGTTCAGGGGCCGGGAGAGACCCAGTACTTC
TRBV18,-,-,TRBJ1-2,CASSPAGSDYGYTF,TGTGCCAGCTCACCTGCGGGCTCCGACTATGGCTACACCTTC
TRBV4-1,TRBD2,once,TRBJ2-1,CASSQQGLAGPGEQFF,TGCGCCAGCAGCCAACAGGGACTAGCGGGACCGGGGGAGCAGTTCTTC
TRBV9,-,-,TRBJ1-2,CASSVVTTGVYGYTF,TGTGCCAGCAGCGTAGTTACTACGGGAGTCTATGGCTACACCTTC
TRBV28,-,-,TRBJ1-5,CASTLGGSGQPQHF,TGTGCCAGCACCCTGGGGGGGTCTGGTCAGCCCCAGCATTTT
TRBV7-9,-,-,TRBJ1-4,CASSDRDSVLKLFF,TGTGCCAGCAGCGACCGGGACTCAGTCCTAAAACTGTTTTTT
TRBV7-8,-,-,TRBJ1-1,CASSLLATVEAFF,TGTGCCAGCAGCTTATTAGCGACTGTTGAAGCTTTCTTT
TRBV5-4,-,-,TRBJ2-3,CASSLNPRTDTQYF,TGTGCCAGCAGCTTGAATCCCAGGACAGATACGCAGTATTTT
TRBV5-4,-,-,TRBJ1-1,CASSLRGEGTEAFF,TGTGCCAGCAGCTTGAGAGGGGAGGGCACTGAAGCTTTCTTT
TRBV9,TRBD1,-,TRBJ1-5,CASSGRGNRGHHNQPQHF,TGTGCCAGCAGCGGAAGAGGGAACAGGGGGCATCACAATCAGCCCCAGCATTTT